The 16 T cell receptor beta chains below all came from one sample that was sequenced in a study of T cells in Graves' hyperthyroidism and ophthalmopathy. TCR beta CDR3 regions were amplified from RNA. First-round RT-PCR targeting the TCR CDR3 was performed with the HTBI primer set. MiXCR, applied by TCRdb to the multiplex PCR reads, yields one record per CDR3 protein. Here the sample spans hundreds of thousands of distinct CDR3 sequences, 35% being singletons. The sequenced sample consisted of blood. Receptors were obtained from a woman between 40 and 55 years old with Graves' hyperthyroidism.

This clonotype was detected only a few times. The chain links TRBV7-3 to TRBJ1-2; D gene unclear. The length of the CDR3 is 13 residues. Looked up from germline, CDR1 is SGHTA and CDR2 is FQGTGA. V lost 3 bases and J lost 8, with 13 bases in between. The CDR3 spells CASSLGPLGGYTF. The DNA for the CDR3 is TGTGCCAGCAGCTTGGGCCCCCTTGGGGGCTACACCTTC.

This clonotype was seen many times. This chain links TRBV25-1 with TRBJ1-1; the D is unclear. This CDR3 is 16 amino acids long. V was trimmed by 7 bases and J by 0 bases, leaving 18 bases between them. Germline V CDR1 and CDR2: MGHDK, SYGVNS. CDR3 protein: CASKGVGKGLNTEAFF. The CDR3 DNA reads as TGTGCCAGCAAGGGAGTCGGGAAAGGGTTGAACACTGAAGCTTTCTTT.

There are many counts of this clonotype. The chain carries TRBV6-5 and TRBJ1-2, with TRBD1 matching 8 bases. The CDR3 sequence is 13 residues long. V lost 6 bases, J lost 7 bases, and 7 bases stayed unmatched. Germline V CDR1 and CDR2: MNHEY, SVGAGI. Here the CDR3 reads CASRPGQGGGYTF. As DNA, the CDR3 is TGTGCCAGCAGACCTGGACAGGGAGGTGGCTACACCTTC.

The V and J genes are TRBV7-3 and TRBJ2-2, with D uncertain. The V gene lost 1 base and the J gene lost 4 bases, with 10 bases spanning the gap. In germline, CDR1 is SGHTA, CDR2 FQGTGA. This CDR3 is built from 15 residues. As DNA, the CDR3 is TGTGCCAGCAGCTTAAGGGCGGATTCCACCGGGGAGCTGTTTTTT. It specifies CASSLRADSTGELFF.

Note on this clonotype: At one of its ends the junction is not consistent with the germline gene, which may arise from a read error. The chain uses TRBV6-5 and TRBJ1-1, with D tentatively TRBD1 (6 bases). This CDR3 has 12 residues. The V gene's germline CDR1 is MNHEY and CDR2 SVGAGI. Here the CDR3 reads CLSGGQNTEAFF. CDR3 DNA: TGCCTATCCGGGGGGCAGAACACTGAAGCTTTCTTT.

The chain couples TRBV20-1 to TRBJ1-3; 9 bases are a match to TRBD1. This CDR3 region has 15 residues. Trimming took 4 bases from V and 4 from J; bases not matched to a gene: 8. Germline CDR1 reads DFQATT; CDR2 reads SNEGSKA (reference sequence). CDR3 residues: CSAMAGQGAGNTIYF. In nucleotides, the CDR3 is TGCAGTGCTATGGCGGGACAGGGAGCGGGAAACACCATATATTTT.

The rearrangement joins TRBV10-3 to TRBJ2-3, with D tentatively TRBD1 (6 bases). The CDR3 covers 14 residues. Germline CDR1 reads ENHRY; CDR2 reads SYGVKD. V lost 10 bases and J 4 bases, leaving 18 bases between the germline ends. The CDR3 spells CASSNRVGADTQYF. The CDR3 DNA reads as TGTGCCAGCAGCAACAGGGTGGGTGCAGATACGCAGTATTTT.

This rearrangement joins TRBV10-3 to TRBJ1-2; TRBD1 is a possible D gene (5 bases). The germline V gene has CDR1 ENHRY and CDR2 SYGVKD. Trimming left V 10 bases short and J 5 bases short, with 17 bases between. The CDR3 loop spans 13 amino acids. The CDR3 DNA sequence: TGTGCCACCCAACCTCGGGGGGGATATGGCTACACCTTC. Translated: CATQPRGGYGYTF.

A single count supports this clonotype. A read error may be the cause here, since a much bigger clone is one base away. J is TRBJ2-5 and V is TRBV9; the D gene is possibly TRBD1 (6 bases). Germline CDR1 and CDR2: SGDLS and YYNGEE. CDR3 length equals 14 residues. DNA for the CDR3: TGTGCCAGCGGCGTAGGGGGTTGGGGAGAGACCCAGTACTTC. It specifies CASGVGGWGETQYF.

The chain joins TRBV20-1 to TRBJ1-3; tentatively, D is TRBD1 (6 bases). Germline CDR1 is DFQATT and CDR2 is SNEGSKA (reference sequence). This CDR3 region has 17 residues. Trimming removed 5 bases at V and 0 bases at J, with 20 bases between. In nucleotides, the CDR3 is TGCAGTGCTGACCAATACCAAGGACAGTTCTCTGGAAACACCATATATTTT. Protein: CSADQYQGQFSGNTIYF.

The table lists this clonotype with a few counts. This rearrangement joins TRBV24-1 to TRBJ2-2; D is uncertain. This CDR3 has 12 residues. Germline V gene data show CDR1 as KGHDR and CDR2 as SFDVKD. V was pared by 5 bases and J by 7 bases, with 7 bases between. CDR3 nucleotides: TGTGCCACCAGTGGTGTTAGCGGGGAGCTGTTTTTT. It encodes CATSGVSGELFF.

In its sample, this clonotype was seen many times. A read error may be the cause here, since a much bigger clone is one base away. This chain links TRBV20-1 with TRBJ1-2, with D unclear. CDR3 length equals 10 residues. The ends were cut back, 3 bases at V and 7 bases at J, with 6 bases in the middle. Germline loops: CDR1 DFQATT, CDR2 SNEGSKA (reference sequence). Here the CDR3 reads CSASSSGYTF. The CDR3 DNA follows: TGCAGTGCTAGTTCTAGTGGCTACACCTTC.

The sample holds a few counts of this clonotype. The chain combines TRBV10-3 with TRBJ2-7; 10 bases agree with TRBD1. The CDR3 loop spans 15 amino acids. V shed 3 bases, J shed 5 bases, and the junction held 7 bases outside the gene matches. CDR1 is ENHRY and CDR2 is SYGVKD in the germline V gene. CDR3 DNA: TGTGCCATCAGTGACGGCCAGGACAGGGGGAACGAGCAGTACTTC. It is translated as CAISDGQDRGNEQYF.

This clonotype occurred many times. The V call is TRBV7-2, the J call TRBJ2-6; possibly TRBD2 for D (6 bases). Germline CDR1 SGHTA, CDR2 FQGNSA. V was clipped by 6 bases and J by 4 bases, with 16 bases between them. CDR3 length: 16 residues. Here the CDR3 DNA reads TGTGCCAGCAGTTTAACCGGGACTGCGGGGGCCAACGTCCTGACTTTC. Translation gives CASSLTGTAGANVLTF.

This clonotype was recorded a few times. This sequence joins TRBV5-1 and TRBJ2-3, with 11 positions matching TRBD2. Germline V gene sequence: CDR1 SGHRS, CDR2 YFSETQ. J gave up 6 bases and V 3 bases, and 12 bases lay outside the gene matches. The CDR3 has 17 amino acids. CDR3 in amino acids: CASSSGTSGLIGDTQYF. As DNA, the CDR3 is TGCGCCAGCAGCTCCGGGACTAGCGGCCTAATCGGGGATACGCAGTATTTT.

This clonotype was seen ten or more times. V gene TRBV29-1 combines with J gene TRBJ1-1; D is perhaps TRBD1 (5 bases). The germline gives CDR1 SQVTM, CDR2 ANQGSEA. With 4 bases removed from V and 0 bases from J, the gap between germline ends came to 9 bases. The CDR3 is 13 amino acids. The CDR3 protein is CSVVRQLNTEAFF. The CDR3 nucleotides read TGCAGCGTTGTCAGACAGCTGAACACTGAAGCTTTCTTT.